The 14 T cell receptor beta chains reported below all come from one sample, sequenced in a study of T cell changes during pregnancy in multiple sclerosis. TCRdb keeps only in-frame clones here, not all; method: immunoSEQ multiplex PCR. Seen here are tens of thousands of clones, roughly 90% observed once, and the top ten hold over 0.7%. The starting material was peripheral blood, obtained before pregnancy. Source of these receptors: a female donor with multiple sclerosis, enrolled in a pregnancy study.

The chain has TRBV7-9 and TRBJ1-4; 9 bases fit TRBD1. The trim removed 5 bases at V and 7 bases at J, leaving 8 bases unmatched. The V gene's germline CDR1 is SEHNR and CDR2 FQNEAQ (reference sequence). The CDR3 extends over 15 amino acids. The CDR3 here is CASSTDRGLGEKLFF. The CDR3 bases are TGTGCCAGCAGCACCGACAGGGGGTTGGGTGAAAAACTGTTTTTT.

The chain couples TRBV7-8 to TRBJ1-1; possible D gene TRBD1, 6 bases. Germline assignment: CDR1 SGHVS and CDR2 FQNEAQ. The CDR3 length is 11 residues. V lost 5 bases and J 11 bases, leaving 12 bases between the germline ends. The DNA for the CDR3 is TGTGCCAGCAGCCCAGGGGTAGGGGCTTTCTTT. It is translated as CASSPGVGAFF.

This rearrangement joins TRBV6-1 to TRBJ1-3; possibly TRBD1 for D (6 bases). Looked up from germline, CDR1 is MNHNS and CDR2 is SASEGT. The CDR3 runs to 16 residues. V lost 6 bases to trimming and J lost 4 bases, with 19 bases between them. The CDR3 DNA is TGTGCCAGCAGGGAAACATCGGGACATGGAGGAAACACCATATATTTT. Amino acid sequence: CASRETSGHGGNTIYF.

This clone was seen just once. The V call is TRBV5-1, the J call TRBJ2-7; no clear D. The germline V gene encodes CDR1 SGHRS and CDR2 YFSETQ. Trimming took 0 bases from V and 3 from J, leaving 13 bases between them. This CDR3 is built from 15 residues. The CDR3 DNA reads TGCGCCAGCAGCTTGGCCAGTAATTCAATCTACGAGCAGTACTTC. Encoded protein: CASSLASNSIYEQYF.

The rearrangement uses TRBV5-4 and TRBJ2-2; TRBD2 might be the D (6 bases). Germline V lookup: CDR1 SGHNT, CDR2 YYREEE (reference sequence). The CDR3 runs to 16 residues. V lost 4 bases and J lost 6, with 19 bases in between. DNA for the CDR3: TGTGCCAGCAGCCCAGGAGGGTTGGGGATCTCCGGGGAGCTGTTTTTT. Its protein is CASSPGGLGISGELFF.

The chain carries TRBV29-1 and TRBJ2-7; tentative D call: TRBD2 (6 bases). Trimming removed 2 bases at V and 3 bases at J, with 17 bases between. The CDR3 totals 15 residues. Germline CDR1 reads SQVTM; CDR2 reads ANQGSEA. The CDR3 region has the DNA TGCAGCGTTGAACTATGGATGCAGGGAGGCTACGAGCAGTACTTC. This translates into CSVELWMQGGYEQYF.

In this sample, this clone turned up once. The chain couples TRBV5-6 to TRBJ1-6; 9 bases are a match to TRBD1. The CDR3 runs to 15 residues. V shed 2 bases, J shed 6 bases, and the junction held 3 bases outside the gene matches. Germline V gives CDR1 SGHDT, CDR2 YYEEEE. CDR3 loop: CASSFTGQGNSPLHF. As DNA, the CDR3 is TGTGCCAGCAGCTTTACGGGACAGGGTAATTCACCCCTCCACTTT.

Here the CDR3 DNA reads TGTGCCAGCGCAGGGGCGATGAACACTGAAGCTTTCTTT. This encodes CASAGAMNTEAFF. This chain connects TRBV9 to TRBJ1-1, with a weak D call TRBD1 (6 bases). Germline V gene data show CDR1 as SGDLS and CDR2 as YYNGEE. CDR3 size: 13 residues. The V gene lost 7 bases and the J gene lost 0 bases, with 10 bases spanning the gap.

The chain carries TRBV2 and TRBJ1-3; D not certain. The CDR3 totals 19 residues. Germline V CDR1 and CDR2: SNHLY, FYNNEI. Between the trimmed V and J ends, which lost 2 bases and 0 bases, there was a span of 20 bases. The CDR3 coding sequence is TGTGCCAGCAGTGAAAGTGGCCCTGGGAGGCTGTGCTCTGGAAACACCATATATTTT. Its protein is CASSESGPGRLCSGNTIYF. The full variable domain, completed using reference TRBV2 and TRBJ1-3, is EPEVTQTPSHQVTQMGQEVILRCVPISNHLYFYWYRQILGQKVEFLVSFYNNEISEKSEIFDDQFSVERPDGSNFTLKIRSTKLEDSAMYFCASSESGPGRLCSGNTIYFGEGSWLTVV.

The V and J genes are TRBV27 and TRBJ1-2; TRBD1 might be the D (5 bases). This CDR3 is 17 amino acids long. Trimming took 8 bases from V and 1 from J, leaving 23 bases between them. Germline V gives CDR1 MNHEY, CDR2 SMNVEV (reference sequence). Here the CDR3 reads CASGTAGSTGRNYGYTF. The CDR3 DNA follows: TGTGCCAGCGGTACAGCCGGATCAACAGGACGTAACTATGGCTACACCTTC.

The rearrangement joins TRBV15 to TRBJ1-2; TRBD1 agrees at 8 bases. V gave up 4 bases and J gave up 5 bases; unmatched junction bases: 6. This CDR3 is 14 amino acids long. Germline V lookup: CDR1 LNHNV, CDR2 YYDKDF (reference sequence). CDR3 loop: CATSKDRVQYGYTF. CDR3 bases: TGTGCCACCAGCAAGGACAGGGTGCAGTATGGCTACACCTTC. The whole variable domain, filled in from reference TRBV15 and TRBJ1-2, reads DAMVIQNPRYQVTQFGKPVTLSCSQTLNHNVMYWYQQKSSQAPKLLFHYYDKDFNNEADTPDNFQSRRPNTSFCFLDIRSPGLGDTAMYLCATSKDRVQYGYTFGSGTRLTVV.

The rearrangement uses TRBV27 and TRBJ2-3, with a tentative D call TRBD2 (6 bases). CDR3 length equals 14 residues. V was trimmed by 2 bases and J by 7 bases, leaving 13 bases between them. Germline V gives CDR1 MNHEY, CDR2 SMNVEV (reference sequence). CDR3 in amino acids: CASSLQSGGNTQYF. The CDR3 nucleotides are TGTGCCAGCAGTTTACAATCCGGGGGAAATACGCAGTATTTT.

The CDR3 region has the DNA TGTGCCAGCAGCCTAGGGAGGGGCGATCAGCCCCAGCATTTT. This encodes CASSLGRGDQPQHF. The chain couples TRBV6-1 to TRBJ1-5; possible D gene TRBD1, 5 bases. The CDR3 contains 14 residues. V was shortened by 6 bases and J by 5 bases, with 14 bases between the two germline ends. Per the germline V gene, CDR1 is MNHNS and CDR2 is SASEGT.

J is TRBJ1-1 and V is TRBV7-2; perhaps TRBD1 as D (6 bases). CDR3 length: 19 amino acids. Germline V gives CDR1 SGHTA, CDR2 FQGNSA. The V end was cut by 0 bases, the J end by 1 base, with 21 bases between. In DNA, the CDR3 is TGTGCCAGCAGCTTAGCGCTCACTGTGTACGGGACACCGAACACTGAAGCTTTCTTT. Translating gives CASSLALTVYGTPNTEAFF.